The clone carrying this T cell receptor (beta chain) was counted ten times or more. What it binds is unknown. The sample is drawn from a study of T cells in Graves' hyperthyroidism and ophthalmopathy. Study-wide context: Peripheral blood draws took place at initial diagnosis, ahead of any treatment. Study-wide points: Most clonotypes expanded in thyroid above 0.001 were likewise present in blood. For ophthalmopathy, model prediction preceded onset by a median approximately 6 months.

From 8.5 to 10 ml of fresh peripheral blood, PBMCs were isolated. V trimming: 5 bases; J trimming: 2 bases; junction bases outside the gene matches: 15. Germline values: CDR1 GTSNPN, CDR2 SVGIG (reference sequence). The CDR3 covers 16 residues. RNA transcripts yielded amplified TCR beta CDR3 regions. TCR CDR3 underwent first-round RT-PCR with the HTBI primer set. MiXCR, run by TCRdb on the multiplex PCR reads, gives a single entry per CDR3 protein. The profile shows 300,000 to 450,000 distinct CDR3 sequences, around 13% of them singletons. This sequence originates from a woman aged 60-70 years with Graves' hyperthyroidism. The sample consisted of blood. The chain combines TRBV30 with TRBJ2-7; 7 bases align to TRBD1. The CDR3 region is CAWQMGSQGQTYEQYF. CDR3 DNA: TGTGCCTGGCAAATGGGTAGTCAGGGACAGACCTACGAGCAGTACTTC.